Following are 11 T cell receptor beta chains from one sample sequenced in a study of beta chain features in type 1 diabetes (dated by TCRdb to the late 2010s). Receptor amplification or capture employed the immunoSEQ multiplex PCR assay. The High Capacity cDNA Reverse Transcription Kit was used to reverse transcribe all of the isolated RNA, meaning that expressed TCRB transcripts were what got sequenced. Not all clones reach the TCRdb copy of this immuneACCESS table, which keeps in-frame sequences only. Checked studies attribute under half of the gap to unresolved V genes and leave the rest unexplained. Counted in this sample were 330,000 or so clones; 12% to 15% of them appeared once. Together, the top ten hold more than 6.5% of the sample. The sequenced sample consisted of central memory CD4+ T cells from blood. These receptors were collected from a man younger than 40 in good health.

CDR3 in amino acids: CASSTYQGASDEQYF. The CDR3 coding sequence is TGTGCCAGCAGCACATATCAGGGGGCGAGCGACGAGCAGTACTTC. The chain links TRBV7-2 to TRBJ2-7; 8 nucleotides line up with TRBD1. CDR3 size: 15 residues. V dropped 5 bases and J dropped 5; count of bases not matched to a gene: 11. The germline V gene has CDR1 SGHTA and CDR2 FQGNSA. Full variable domain (missing parts from reference TRBV7-2 and TRBJ2-7): GAGVSQSPSNKVTEKGKDVELRCDPISGHTALYWYRQSLGQGLEFLIYFQGNSAPDKSGLPSDRFSAERTGGSVSTLTIQRTQQEDSAVYLCASSTYQGASDEQYFGPGTRLTVT.

Points on this clone: The junction differs from germline at one of its ends, possibly a read error. The V call is TRBV18, the J call TRBJ2-5; D gene uncertain. CDR3 length: 14 residues. Germline CDR1 reads KGHSH; CDR2 reads LQKENI. The chain's CDR3 is CAGSPPTQQETQYF. The DNA for the CDR3 is TGTGCCGGCTCACCACCCACACAGCAAGAGACCCAGTACTTC.

The genes are TRBV4-1 and TRBJ1-4; possible D gene TRBD1, 6 bases. V lost 2 bases, J lost 8 bases, and 24 bases lay in between. CDR3 size: 18 residues. Germline assignment: CDR1 MGHRA and CDR2 YSYEKL. Here the CDR3 DNA reads TGCGCCAGCAGCCAAAGATTCATCCGAGCGGACAGTGAAGAAAAACTGTTTTTT. Amino acid sequence: CASSQRFIRADSEEKLFF.

The sample holds a few counts of this clone. The rearrangement links TRBV6-1 to TRBJ1-1; D not certain. There are 14 residues in the CDR3. Germline values: CDR1 MNHNS, CDR2 SASEGT. Trimming left V 0 bases short and J 3 bases short, with 8 bases between. CDR3 sequence (DNA): TGTGCCAGCAGTGAAGCAGGGAAGGACACTGAAGCTTTCTTT. Protein: CASSEAGKDTEAFF.

The gene calls are TRBV29-1 and TRBJ2-1; 7 nucleotides match TRBD2. The CDR3 has 13 residues. Germline values: CDR1 SQVTM, CDR2 ANQGSEA. With V trimmed by 6 bases and J by 5 bases, 7 bases remained unmatched. As DNA, the CDR3 is TGCAGCGTAGCTGCACTAGCGAACAATGAGCAGTTCTTC. Protein product: CSVAALANNEQFF.

There are a few counts of this clone. The CDR3 spells CASSTGSLPGEAFF. The CDR3 DNA sequence: TGCGCCAGCAGCACCGGGAGCCTTCCAGGGGAAGCTTTCTTT. The V gene is TRBV4-1, the J gene TRBJ1-1, with D tentatively TRBD1 (5 bases). Germline CDR1 reads MGHRA; CDR2 reads YSYEKL. Trimming removed 5 bases from V and 8 bases from J, with 18 bases in between. CDR3 length equals 14 residues.

This clone has a handful of counts. The chain is built from TRBV7-8 and TRBJ2-2; 11 bases align to TRBD1. J was trimmed by 3 bases and V by 2 bases; bases with no gene match: 8. This CDR3 has 18 amino acids. The germline CDR1 and CDR2 sequences are SGHVS and FQNEAQ. The CDR3 DNA sequence: TGTGCCAGCAGCTTACTGGGGTGGGGACAGGGGGACACCGGGGAGCTGTTTTTT. It yields the protein CASSLLGWGQGDTGELFF.

The chain carries TRBV5-6 and TRBJ2-2; the match to TRBD2 covers 8 bases. Germline CDR1 and CDR2: SGHDT and YYEEEE. V shed 4 bases, J shed 1 base, and the junction held 3 bases outside the gene matches. This CDR3 region has 15 residues. CDR3 region: CASSTGTRNTGELFF. CDR3 DNA: TGTGCCAGCAGCACCGGGACTAGGAACACCGGGGAGCTGTTTTTT. Supplemented by reference TRBV5-6 and TRBJ2-2, the full variable domain reads DAGVTQSPTHLIKTRGQQVTLRCSPKSGHDTVSWYQQALGQGPQFIFQYYEEEERQRGNFPDRFSGHQFPNYSSELNVNALLLGDSALYLCASSTGTRNTGELFFGEGSRLTVL.

This clone turned up a few times. The chain employs TRBV5-1 and TRBJ1-4, with D hard to call. From germline, CDR1 is SGHRS and CDR2 YFSETQ. V gave up 3 bases and J gave up 7 bases, with 10 bases separating them. The CDR3 contains 13 residues. CDR3 coding DNA: TGCGCCAGCAGCTCGTCCCAGGCTGAAAAACTGTTTTTT. Translated, it gives CASSSSQAEKLFF.

This chain joins TRBV9 and TRBJ2-1, with D unclear. The ends were cut back, 2 bases at V and 0 bases at J, with 6 bases in the middle. The CDR3 is 14 residues long. CDR1 and CDR2 from the germline V gene are SGDLS and YYNGEE. In DNA form, the CDR3 reads TGTGCCAGCAGCGTCTCCTTCTCCTACAATGAGCAGTTCTTC. The encoded protein is CASSVSFSYNEQFF.

This clone was found a few times. A read error is possible here, since a much larger clone lies one base away. J is TRBJ1-1 and V is TRBV9; possible D gene TRBD1, 6 bases. There are 14 residues in the CDR3. CDR1 SGDLS and CDR2 YYNGEE come from the germline V gene. Deletions cut 3 bases from V and 4 bases from J, with 13 bases between. CDR3 in DNA: TGTGCCAGCAGCGGGGGGACAATGGGCACTGAAGCTTTCTTT. Translation gives CASSGGTMGTEAFF.